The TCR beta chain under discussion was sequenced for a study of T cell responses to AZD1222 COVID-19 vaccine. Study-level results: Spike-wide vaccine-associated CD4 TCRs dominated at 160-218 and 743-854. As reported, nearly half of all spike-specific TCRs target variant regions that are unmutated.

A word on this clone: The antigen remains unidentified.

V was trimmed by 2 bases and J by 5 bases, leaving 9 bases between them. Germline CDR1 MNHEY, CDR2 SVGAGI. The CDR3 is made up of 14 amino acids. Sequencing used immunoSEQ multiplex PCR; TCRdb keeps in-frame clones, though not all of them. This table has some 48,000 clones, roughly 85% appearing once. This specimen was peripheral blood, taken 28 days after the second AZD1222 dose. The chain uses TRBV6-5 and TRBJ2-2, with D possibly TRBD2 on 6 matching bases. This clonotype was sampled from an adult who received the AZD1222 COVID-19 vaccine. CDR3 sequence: CASSYRSGTGELFF. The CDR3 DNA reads TGTGCCAGCAGTTACCGGAGCGGGACCGGGGAGCTGTTTTTT.